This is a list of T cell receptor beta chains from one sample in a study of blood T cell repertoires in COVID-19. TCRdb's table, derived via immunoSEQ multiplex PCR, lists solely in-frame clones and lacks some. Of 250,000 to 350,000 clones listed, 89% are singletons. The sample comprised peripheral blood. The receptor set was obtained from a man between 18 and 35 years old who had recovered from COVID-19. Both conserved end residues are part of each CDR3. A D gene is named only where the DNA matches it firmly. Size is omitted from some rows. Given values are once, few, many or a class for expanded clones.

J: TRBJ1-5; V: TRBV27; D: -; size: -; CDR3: CASGYRASSQPQHF; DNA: TGTGCCAGCGGTTACAGGGCATCGAGTCAGCCCCAGCATTTT
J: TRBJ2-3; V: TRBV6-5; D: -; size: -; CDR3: CASSLGGTDTQYF; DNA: TGTGCCAGCAGCCTCGGGGGCACAGATACGCAGTATTTT
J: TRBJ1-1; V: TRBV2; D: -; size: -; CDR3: CASSEVGRGTEAFF; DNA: TGTGCCAGCAGTGAAGTAGGTAGGGGGACTGAAGCTTTCTTT
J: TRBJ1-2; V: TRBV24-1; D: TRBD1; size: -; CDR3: CATSDPRQGQGYTF; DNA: TGTGCCACCAGTGATCCTCGACAGGGGCAGGGCTACACCTTC
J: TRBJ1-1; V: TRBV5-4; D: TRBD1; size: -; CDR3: CASSGGQVNTEAFF; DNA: TGTGCCAGCAGCGGGGGACAGGTGAACACTGAAGCTTTCTTT
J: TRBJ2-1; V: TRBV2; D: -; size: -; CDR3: CASSGGSSVANEQFF; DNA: TGTGCCAGCAGTGGAGGTTCGTCAGTAGCCAATGAGCAGTTCTTC
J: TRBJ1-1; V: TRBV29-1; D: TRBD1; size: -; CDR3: CSVEVAGGRTEAFF; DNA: TGCAGCGTTGAGGTCGCAGGGGGGAGGACTGAAGCTTTCTTT
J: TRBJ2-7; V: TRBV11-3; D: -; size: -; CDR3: CASSSSGYPLLYF; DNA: TGTGCCAGCAGTTCGTCAGGGTATCCCCTCCTGTACTTC
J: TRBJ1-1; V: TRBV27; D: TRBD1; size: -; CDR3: CASSLGTENTEAFF; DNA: TGTGCCAGCAGTCTCGGGACAGAGAACACTGAAGCTTTCTTT
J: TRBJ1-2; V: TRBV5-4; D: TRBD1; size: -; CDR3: CASSLEGARYGYTF; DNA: TGTGCCAGCAGCTTAGAGGGGGCTCGGTATGGCTACACCTTC
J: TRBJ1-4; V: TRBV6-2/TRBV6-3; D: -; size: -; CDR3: CASSSYEKLFF; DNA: TGTGCCAGCAGTTCCTATGAAAAACTGTTTTTT
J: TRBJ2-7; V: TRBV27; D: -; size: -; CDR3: CASSLKEGMGREQYF; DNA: TGTGCCAGCAGTTTAAAGGAGGGAATGGGTCGTGAGCAGTACTTC
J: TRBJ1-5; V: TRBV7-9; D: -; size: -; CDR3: CASSSTGEGYNQPQHF; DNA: TGTGCCAGCAGCTCCACGGGGGAGGGGTATAATCAGCCCCAGCATTTT
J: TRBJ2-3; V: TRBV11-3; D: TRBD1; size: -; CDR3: CASSSGPGGADTQYF; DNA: TGTGCCAGCAGCTCAGGACCAGGGGGCGCAGATACGCAGTATTTT
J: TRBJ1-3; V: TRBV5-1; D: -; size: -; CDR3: CASSSPGTGNTIYF; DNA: TGCGCCAGCAGCTCCCCGGGGACTGGAAACACCATATATTTT
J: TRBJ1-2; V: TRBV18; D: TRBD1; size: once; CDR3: CASSPPQGAYYGYTF; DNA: TGTGCCAGCTCACCACCCCAGGGGGCCTACTATGGCTACACCTTC
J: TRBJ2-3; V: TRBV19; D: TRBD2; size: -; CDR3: CASRGSADTQYF; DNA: TGTGCCAGTCGCGGGAGTGCAGATACGCAGTATTTT
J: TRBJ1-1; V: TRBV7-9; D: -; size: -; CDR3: CASSSPGDTEAFF; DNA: TGTGCCAGCAGCTCCCCAGGGGACACTGAAGCTTTCTTT
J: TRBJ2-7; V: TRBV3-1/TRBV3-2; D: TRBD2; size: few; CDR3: CASSSYTNGLAAQYEQYF; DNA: TGTGCCAGCAGCTCATATACCAACGGACTAGCGGCACAATACGAGCAGTACTTC
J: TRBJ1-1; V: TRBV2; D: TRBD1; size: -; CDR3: CASRRQGANTEAFF; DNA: TGTGCCAGCAGAAGACAGGGCGCGAACACTGAAGCTTTCTTT
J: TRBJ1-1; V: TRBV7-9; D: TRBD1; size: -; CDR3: CASSYRTGLNTEAFF; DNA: TGTGCCAGCAGCTATCGGACAGGGTTGAACACTGAAGCTTTCTTT
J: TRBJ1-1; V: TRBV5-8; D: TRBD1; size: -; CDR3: CASSLLTYGTAEAFF; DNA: TGTGCCAGCAGCTTGCTCACTTACGGGACAGCTGAAGCTTTCTTT
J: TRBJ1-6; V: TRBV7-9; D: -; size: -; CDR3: CASTSSGGYGNSPLHF; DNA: TGTGCCAGCACCTCCTCGGGGGGATACGGTAATTCACCCCTCCACTTT
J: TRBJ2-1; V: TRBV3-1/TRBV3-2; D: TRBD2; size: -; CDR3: CASSPGLAGGPGNEQFF; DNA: TGTGCCAGCAGCCCGGGACTAGCGGGAGGGCCGGGTAATGAGCAGTTCTTC
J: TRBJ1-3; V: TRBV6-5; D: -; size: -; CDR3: CASARGAGGNTIYF; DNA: TGTGCCAGCGCCCGGGGGGCGGGAGGAAACACCATATATTTT
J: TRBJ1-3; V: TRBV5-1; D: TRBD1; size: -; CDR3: CASSAEGAGNTIYF; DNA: TGCGCCAGCAGCGCAGAGGGGGCAGGAAACACCATATATTTT
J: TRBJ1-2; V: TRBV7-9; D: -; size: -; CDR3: CASSSGQRYGYTF; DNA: TGTGCCAGCAGCAGCGGTCAGAGGTATGGCTACACCTTC
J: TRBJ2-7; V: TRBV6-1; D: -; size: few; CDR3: CASSEFGDRYFYEQYF; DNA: TGTGCCAGCAGTGAGTTTGGAGACCGATACTTCTACGAGCAGTACTTC
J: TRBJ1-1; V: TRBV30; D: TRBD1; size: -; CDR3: CAWWPHQGGRTEAFF; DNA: TGTGCCTGGTGGCCCCACCAGGGGGGAAGAACTGAAGCTTTCTTT
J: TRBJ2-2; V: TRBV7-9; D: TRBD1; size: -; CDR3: CASSQGAAGELFF; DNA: TGTGCCAGCAGCCAGGGGGCGGCCGGGGAGCTGTTTTTT
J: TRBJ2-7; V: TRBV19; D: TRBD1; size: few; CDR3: CASSTPPWDRSSYEQYF; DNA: TGTGCCAGTAGTACCCCCCCTTGGGACAGGAGCTCCTACGAGCAGTACTTC
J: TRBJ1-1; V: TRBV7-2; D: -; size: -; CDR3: CASSLSPGQNTEAFF; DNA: TGTGCCAGCAGCTTGTCCCCGGGACAAAACACTGAAGCTTTCTTT
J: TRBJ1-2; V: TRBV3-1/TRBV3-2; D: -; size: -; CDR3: CASSPSNYGYTF; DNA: TGTGCCAGCAGCCCTTCTAACTATGGCTACACCTTC
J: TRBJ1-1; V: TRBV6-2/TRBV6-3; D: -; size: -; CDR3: CASSQGANGAFF; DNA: TGTGCCAGCAGTCAAGGGGCCAATGGAGCTTTCTTT